The 11 T cell receptor beta chains in this list originate from one sample, sequenced in a study of cytomegalovirus exposure and HLA in healthy donors. Vbeta (60) and Jbeta (13) primers were used in the PCR. TCRdb's copy holds only in-frame clones and misses some; the assay was immunoSEQ multiplex PCR. Among about 160,000 clones listed, 80% were seen once. The specimen was PBMCs. These TCRs come from a male donor in good health and CMV-seropositive.

The chain carries TRBV5-1 and TRBJ2-1; 9 bases align to TRBD1. The germline CDR1 and CDR2 sequences are SGHRS and YFSETQ. The CDR3 runs 14 residues. Germline trimming cut 4 bases from V and 8 bases from J; bases unmatched to any gene: 7. CDR3 bases: TGCGCCAGCAGCCCGCGGACAGGGGTCGATGAGCAGTTCTTC. Translation gives CASSPRTGVDEQFF.

The chain joins TRBV6-5 to TRBJ2-5; D might be TRBD2 (6 bases). Trimming took 6 bases from V and 5 from J, leaving 13 bases between them. The CDR3 totals 13 residues. Germline-derived CDR1 and CDR2 are MNHEY and SVGAGI. In DNA, the CDR3 is TGTGCCAGCAGCCCGAGGGCGGGGGAGACCCAGTACTTC. Protein product: CASSPRAGETQYF.

The chain recombines TRBV11-3 with TRBJ2-7; D is possibly TRBD2 (8 bases). Trimming removed 8 bases at V and 2 bases at J, with 16 bases between. The germline gives CDR1 SGHNT, CDR2 YENEEA. The CDR3 is made up of 14 amino acids. The CDR3 DNA reads as TGTGCCAGCTCCGGGAGGGACAGTCCCTACGAGCAGTACTTC. Translated: CASSGRDSPYEQYF. Full variable domain (remainder filled in from reference TRBV11-3 and TRBJ2-7): EAGVVQSPRYKIIEKKQPVAFWCNPISGHNTLYWYLQNLGQGPELLIRYENEEAVDDSQLPKDRFSAERLKGVDSTLKIQPAELGDSAVYLCASSGRDSPYEQYFGPGTRLTVT.

The chain is built from TRBV15 and TRBJ1-2, with 10 nucleotides matching TRBD1. CDR1 and CDR2 from the germline V gene are LNHNV and YYDKDF (reference sequence). V gave up 3 bases and J gave up 6 bases; unmatched junction bases: 1. The CDR3 length is 13 residues. CDR3 coding DNA: TGTGCCACCAGCAGCGGGACAGGGGATGGCTACACCTTC. This encodes CATSSGTGDGYTF.

The chain joins TRBV7-6 to TRBJ2-5; unclear D gene. V was pared by 5 bases and J by 6 bases, with 7 bases between. Germline CDR1 and CDR2: SGHVS and FNYEAQ. The CDR3 covers 11 residues. The CDR3 loop reads CASSPSKTQYF. The DNA of the CDR3 is TGTGCCAGCAGCCCTTCTAAGACCCAGTACTTC.

A single count supports this clone. The rearrangement links TRBV5-1 to TRBJ2-7; D remains ambiguous. V lost 4 bases to trimming and J lost 1 base, with 12 bases between them. The CDR3 contains 14 residues. CDR1 and CDR2 (germline): SGHRS, YFSETQ. For the CDR3, the DNA is TGCGCCAGCAGCCCCGCTAGGTTTTCCTACGAGCAGTACTTC. Residues: CASSPARFSYEQYF.

The chain couples TRBV4-3 to TRBJ2-5; no definite D call. Germline loops: CDR1 LGHNA, CDR2 YSLEER. V was shortened by 0 bases and J by 8 bases, with 7 bases between the two germline ends. There are 12 residues in the CDR3. The CDR3 sequence is CASSQDPGTQYF. CDR3 DNA: TGCGCCAGCAGCCAAGATCCAGGAACCCAGTACTTC.

This chain uses TRBV11-3 with TRBJ2-1; D call uncertain. The CDR3 is made up of 14 amino acids. Per the germline V gene, CDR1 is SGHNT and CDR2 is YENEEA. V lost 2 bases, J lost 6 bases, and 11 bases lay in between. This chain's CDR3 is CASSLLRQVNEQFF. CDR3 bases: TGTGCCAGCAGCTTACTACGGCAGGTCAATGAGCAGTTCTTC.

A word on this clone: The junction departs from the called germline gene at one end, perhaps through a read error. The chain carries TRBV7-7 and TRBJ2-7; D gene unclear. The CDR3 sequence is 14 residues long. Germline assignment: CDR1 SSHAT and CDR2 FNYEAQ (reference sequence). The CDR3 sequence is CASSLGLGTYEQYF. The CDR3 region has the DNA TGTGCTAGCAGCTTAGGGCTAGGTACCTACGAGCAGTACTTC.

V usage is TRBV27 and J usage is TRBJ2-1; 8 positions agree with TRBD2. J was trimmed by 4 bases and V by 7 bases; bases with no gene match: 12. Germline V CDR1 and CDR2: MNHEY, SMNVEV (reference sequence). The CDR3 covers 16 residues. The CDR3 coding sequence is TGTGCCAGCATCCTCCGAGCGGGAGTCTCATACAATGAGCAGTTCTTC. This codes for CASILRAGVSYNEQFF.

V is TRBV6-4 and J is TRBJ1-2; 11 nucleotides align to TRBD1. The V gene end was trimmed by 0 bases and the J gene end by 6 bases; junction bases not matched to a gene: 9. This CDR3 has 17 amino acids. CDR1 is MRHNA and CDR2 is SNTAGT in the germline V gene. The CDR3 bases are TGTGCCAGCAGTGACTCAATAGAGCCGGGACAGGGGGATGGCTACACCTTC. Protein product: CASSDSIEPGQGDGYTF.